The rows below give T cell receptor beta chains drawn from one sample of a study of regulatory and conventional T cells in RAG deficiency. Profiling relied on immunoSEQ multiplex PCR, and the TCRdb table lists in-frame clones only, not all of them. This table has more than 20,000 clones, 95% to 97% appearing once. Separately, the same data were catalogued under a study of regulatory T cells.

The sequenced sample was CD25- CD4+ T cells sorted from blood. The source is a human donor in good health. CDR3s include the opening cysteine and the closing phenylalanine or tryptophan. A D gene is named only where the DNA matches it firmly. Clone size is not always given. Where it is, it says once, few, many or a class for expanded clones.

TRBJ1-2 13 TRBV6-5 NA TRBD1 CATGTGALYGYTF TGTGCCACCGGGACAGGGGCCCTCTATGGCTACACCTTC
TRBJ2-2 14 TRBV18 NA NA CASSPFPGSGELFF TGTGCCAGCTCACCATTCCCGGGATCCGGGGAGCTGTTTTTT
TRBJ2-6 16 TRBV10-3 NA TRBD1 CAISGTGGSGANVLTF TGTGCCATCAGTGGAACAGGGGGCTCTGGGGCCAACGTCCTGACTTTC
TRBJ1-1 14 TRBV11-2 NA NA CASSPTGTTTEAFF TGTGCCAGCAGCCCCACCGGGACAACAACTGAAGCTTTCTTT
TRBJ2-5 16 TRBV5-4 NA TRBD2 CASSWKLAGGRETQYF TGTGCCAGCAGCTGGAAACTAGCGGGGGGGCGTGAGACCCAGTACTTC
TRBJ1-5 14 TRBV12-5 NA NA CASGRGGKNQPQHF TGTGCTAGTGGCCGGGGGGGGAAGAATCAGCCCCAGCATTTT
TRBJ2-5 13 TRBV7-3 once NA CASSLGLQETQYF TGTGCCAGCAGCTTAGGACTCCAAGAGACCCAGTACTTC
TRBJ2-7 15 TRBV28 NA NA CASSSNYRMSYEQYF TGTGCCAGCAGTTCTAATTACAGGATGTCCTACGAGCAGTACTTC
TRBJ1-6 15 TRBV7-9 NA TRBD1 CASSFGTGADSPLHF TGTGCCAGCAGCTTTGGGACAGGGGCGGATTCACCCCTCCACTTT
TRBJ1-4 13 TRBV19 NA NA CASSSQGNEKLFF TGTGCCAGTAGTTCACAGGGAAATGAAAAACTGTTTTTT
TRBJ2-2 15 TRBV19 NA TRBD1 CASRSTGAVTGELFF TGTGCCAGTAGATCTACAGGGGCTGTCACCGGGGAGCTGTTTTTT
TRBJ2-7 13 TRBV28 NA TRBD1 CASSLVGQEGQYF TGTGCCAGCAGTTTGGTCGGACAGGAAGGGCAGTACTTC
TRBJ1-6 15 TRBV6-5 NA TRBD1 CAVRPLGQQNSPLHF TGTGCCGTAAGGCCTCTGGGACAGCAAAATTCACCCCTCCACTTT
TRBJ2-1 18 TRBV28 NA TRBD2 CASRLPLLAGGSYNEQFF TGTGCCAGCAGGTTACCCTTACTAGCGGGGGGCTCCTACAATGAGCAGTTCTTC
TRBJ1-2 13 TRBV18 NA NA CASSPDSNYGYTF TGTGCCAGCTCACCGGACAGTAACTATGGCTACACCTTC
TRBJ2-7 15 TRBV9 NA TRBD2 CASSAGTSGGYEQYF TGTGCCAGCAGCGCAGGGACTAGCGGGGGATACGAGCAGTACTTC
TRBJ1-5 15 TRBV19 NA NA CASQSGSRFNQPQHF TGTGCCAGTCAGTCCGGGTCGCGTTTTAATCAGCCCCAGCATTTT
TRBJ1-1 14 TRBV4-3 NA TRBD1 CASSHTGGEYGAFF TGCGCCAGCAGCCACACAGGGGGCGAGTACGGCGCTTTCTTT
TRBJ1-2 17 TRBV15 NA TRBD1 CATSRVVRGLANYGYTF TGTGCCACCAGCAGGGTAGTCAGGGGGCTAGCTAACTATGGCTACACCTTC
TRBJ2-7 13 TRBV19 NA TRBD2 CASSRNSGYEQYF TGTGCCAGTAGTAGGAATAGCGGGTACGAGCAGTACTTC
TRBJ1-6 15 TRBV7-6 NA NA CASSLMEAGASPLHF TGTGCCAGCAGCTTAATGGAGGCAGGGGCTTCACCCCTCCACTTT
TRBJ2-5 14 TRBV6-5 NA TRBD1 CASSYGTGGETQYF TGTGCCAGCAGTTACGGGACAGGGGGAGAGACCCAGTACTTC
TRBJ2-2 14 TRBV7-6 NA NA CASSLGGGTGELFF TGTGCCAGCAGCTTAGGGGGAGGTACCGGGGAGCTGTTTTTT
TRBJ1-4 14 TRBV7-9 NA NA CASSLSATNEKLFF TGTGCCAGCAGCTTATCTGCAACTAATGAAAAACTGTTTTTT
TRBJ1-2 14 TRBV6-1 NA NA CATPSDTAPYGYTF TGTGCCACCCCGTCAGATACAGCACCCTATGGCTACACCTTC
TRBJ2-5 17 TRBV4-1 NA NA CASSPIPGGRRQETQYF TGCGCCAGCAGCCCCATCCCCGGGGGGCGACGACAAGAGACCCAGTACTTC
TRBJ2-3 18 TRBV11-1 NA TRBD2 CASSRLPLTSGGGDTQYF TGTGCCAGCAGCCGCCTCCCATTGACTAGCGGGGGTGGAGATACGCAGTATTTT
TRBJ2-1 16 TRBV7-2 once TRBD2 CASSFSGGSTYNEQFF TGTGCCAGCAGCTTTAGCGGGGGGTCAACCTACAATGAGCAGTTCTTC
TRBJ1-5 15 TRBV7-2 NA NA CASSQQGGADQPQHF TGTGCCAGCAGCCAACAGGGAGGGGCCGATCAGCCCCAGCATTTT
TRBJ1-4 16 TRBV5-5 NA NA CASSPRVQPTNEKLFF TGTGCCAGCAGCCCCCGCGTACAGCCGACTAATGAAAAACTGTTTTTT
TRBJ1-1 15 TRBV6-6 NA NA CASSYSEQTNTEAFF TGTGCCAGCAGTTACTCGGAACAGACGAACACTGAAGCTTTCTTT
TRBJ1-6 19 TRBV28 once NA CASSPTSDRPNPRNSPLHF TGTGCCAGCAGCCCTACCTCGGACAGACCTAACCCCCGAAATTCACCCCTCCACTTT
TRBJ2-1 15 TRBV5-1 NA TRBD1 CASSRQGGGRNEQFF TGCGCCAGCAGCCGACAGGGCGGTGGGAGAAATGAGCAGTTCTTC
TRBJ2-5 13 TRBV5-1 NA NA CASSTTVRETQYF TGCGCCAGCAGCACGACAGTTAGGGAGACCCAGTACTTC
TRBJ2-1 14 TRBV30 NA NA CAGWSRGNYNEQFF TGTGCCGGGTGGTCAAGAGGCAATTACAATGAGCAGTTCTTC
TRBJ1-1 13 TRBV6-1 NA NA CASSVQMNTEAFF TGTGCCAGCAGTGTCCAAATGAACACTGAAGCTTTCTTT
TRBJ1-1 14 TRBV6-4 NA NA CASSDSWQNTEAFF TGTGCCAGCAGTGACTCATGGCAGAACACTGAAGCTTTCTTT
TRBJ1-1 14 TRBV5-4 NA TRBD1 CASSPIDRDTEAFF TGTGCCAGCAGCCCAATCGACAGGGACACTGAAGCTTTCTTT
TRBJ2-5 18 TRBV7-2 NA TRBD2 CASSLRGGRLVVGETQYF TGTGCCAGCAGCTTGCGGGGGGGGCGGCTAGTGGTCGGAGAGACCCAGTACTTC
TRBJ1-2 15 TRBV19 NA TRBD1 CASSIWDRGHYGYTF TGTGCCAGTAGTATTTGGGACAGGGGGCACTATGGCTACACCTTC
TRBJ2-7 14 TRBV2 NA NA CASRREGVGYEQYF TGTGCCAGCAGGAGGGAGGGGGTTGGCTACGAGCAGTACTTC
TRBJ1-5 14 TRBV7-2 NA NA CASSSSGLGQPQHF TGTGCCAGCAGCTCCTCGGGACTCGGGCAGCCCCAGCATTTT
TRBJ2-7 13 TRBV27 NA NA CASSLDYSYEQYF TGTGCCAGCAGTTTAGACTATTCCTACGAGCAGTACTTC
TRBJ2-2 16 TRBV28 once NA CASSLPGRGNTGELFF TGTGCCAGCAGTCTCCCCGGACGGGGGAACACCGGGGAGCTGTTTTTT
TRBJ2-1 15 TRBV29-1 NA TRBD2 CSVSPRLARYNEQFF TGCAGCGTTTCACCTCGACTAGCGCGATACAATGAGCAGTTCTTC
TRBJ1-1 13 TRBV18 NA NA CASSQGQNTEAFF TGTGCCAGCTCACAGGGGCAGAACACTGAAGCTTTCTTT
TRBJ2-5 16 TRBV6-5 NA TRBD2 CASSYHGTTAQETQYF TGTGCCAGCAGTTACCACGGGACTACCGCCCAAGAGACCCAGTACTTC
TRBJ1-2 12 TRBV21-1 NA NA CASEQGLYGYTF TGTGCCAGCGAACAGGGGTTGTATGGCTACACCTTC
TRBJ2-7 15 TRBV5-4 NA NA CASSIRDMSSYEQYF TGTGCCAGCAGCATCCGGGACATGAGCTCCTACGAGCAGTACTTC
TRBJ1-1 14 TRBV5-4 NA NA CASSRTQTLAEAFF TGTGCCAGCAGTCGCACACAAACGCTCGCTGAAGCTTTCTTT